This T cell receptor (beta chain) was obtained from a study of CD8 T cells in Susac syndrome. Through negative isolation, CD4+ and CD8+ T cells were obtained, while TEMRA cells were enriched using FACS. Random hexamers served to reverse transcribe roughly 0.45 to 1 ug RNA. TCRdb analysed the immunoSEQ multiplex PCR reads with MiXCR anew, one entry per CDR3 protein. The table records around 59,000 distinct CDR3 sequences, around nine tenths of them present only once. The sequencing sample was made of CD8+ T cells from PBMCs. The TCR was taken from a human donor in good health.

DNA of the CDR3: TGTGCCACCCTGACAGACACCGGGGAGCTGTTTTTT. Translation: CATLTDTGELFF. The V gene is TRBV12-3 or TRBV12-4, the J gene TRBJ2-2, with D possibly being TRBD1 (5 bases). With 10 bases removed from V and 3 bases from J, the gap between germline ends came to 9 bases. CDR3 length: 12 amino acids.